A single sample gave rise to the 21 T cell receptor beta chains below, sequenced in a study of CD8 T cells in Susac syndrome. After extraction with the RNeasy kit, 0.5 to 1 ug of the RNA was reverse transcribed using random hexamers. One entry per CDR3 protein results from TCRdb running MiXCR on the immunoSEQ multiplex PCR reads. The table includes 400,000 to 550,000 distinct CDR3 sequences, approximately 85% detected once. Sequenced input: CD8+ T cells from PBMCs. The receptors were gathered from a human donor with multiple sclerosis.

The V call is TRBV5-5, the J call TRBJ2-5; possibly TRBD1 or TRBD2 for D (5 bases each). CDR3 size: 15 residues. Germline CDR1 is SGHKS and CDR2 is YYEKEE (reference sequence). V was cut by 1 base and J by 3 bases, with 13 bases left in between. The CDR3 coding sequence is TGTGCCAGCAGCTTGCCGACAGAGACTAAAGAGACCCAGTACTTC. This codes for CASSLPTETKETQYF.

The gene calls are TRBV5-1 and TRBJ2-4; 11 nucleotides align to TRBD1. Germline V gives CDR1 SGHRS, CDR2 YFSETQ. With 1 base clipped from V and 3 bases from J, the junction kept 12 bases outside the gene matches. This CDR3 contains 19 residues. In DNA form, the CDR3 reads TGCGCCAGCAGCTTGTGGGGACAGGGGGACGCAGTGGACAAAAACATTCAGTACTTC. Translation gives CASSLWGQGDAVDKNIQYF.

CDR3 protein: CASSQDFVSRLAEPNTGELFF. The CDR3 DNA sequence: TGTGCCAGCAGCCAAGATTTCGTGTCCAGACTAGCCGAGCCGAACACCGGGGAGCTGTTTTTT. The gene calls are TRBV3-1 and TRBJ2-2; 7 nucleotides align to TRBD2. Trimming cost V 0 bases and J 0 bases; bases outside gene matches: 16. CDR3 length equals 21 residues. The germline V gene encodes CDR1 LGHDT and CDR2 YNNKEL (reference sequence).

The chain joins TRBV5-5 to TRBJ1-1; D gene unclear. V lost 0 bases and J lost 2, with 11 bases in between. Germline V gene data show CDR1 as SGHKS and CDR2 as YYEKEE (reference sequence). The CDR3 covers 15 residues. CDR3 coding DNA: TGTGCCAGCAGCTTGGAGGGCCTTATAAACACTGAAGCTTTCTTT. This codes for CASSLEGLINTEAFF.

Here the CDR3 reads CASSIETEDNYGYTF. The CDR3, as DNA: TGTGCCAGTAGTATAGAGACAGAGGATAACTATGGCTACACCTTC. This chain joins TRBV19 and TRBJ1-2, with a tentative D call TRBD1 (5 bases). This CDR3 contains 15 residues. V dropped 0 bases and J dropped 1 base, with 9 bases sitting between them. Germline V gene data show CDR1 as LNHDA and CDR2 as SQIVND (reference sequence). Based on the CDR3 plus reference TRBV19 and TRBJ1-2, the full variable domain is DGGITQSPKYLFRKEGQNVTLSCEQNLNHDAMYWYRQDPGQGLRLIYYSQIVNDFQKGDIAEGYSVSREKKESFPLTVTSAQKNPTAFYLCASSIETEDNYGYTFGSGTRLTVV.

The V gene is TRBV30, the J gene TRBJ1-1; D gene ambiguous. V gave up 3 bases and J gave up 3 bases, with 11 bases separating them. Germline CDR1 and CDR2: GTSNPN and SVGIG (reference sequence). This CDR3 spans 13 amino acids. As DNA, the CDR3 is TGTGCCTGGAGATTCGGGTGGGACACTGAAGCTTTCTTT. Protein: CAWRFGWDTEAFF. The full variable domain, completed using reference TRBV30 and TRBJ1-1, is SQTIHQWPATLVQPVGSPLSLECTVEGTSNPNLYWYRQAAGRGLQLLFYSVGIGQISSEVPQNLSASRPQDRQFILSSKKLLLSDSGFYLCAWRFGWDTEAFFGQGTRLTVV.

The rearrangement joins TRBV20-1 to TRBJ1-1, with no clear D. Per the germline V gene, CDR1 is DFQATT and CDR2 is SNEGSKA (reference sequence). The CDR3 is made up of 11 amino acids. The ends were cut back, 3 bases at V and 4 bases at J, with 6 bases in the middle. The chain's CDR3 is CSAREGTEAFF. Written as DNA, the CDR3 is TGCAGTGCTAGGGAGGGCACTGAAGCTTTCTTT.

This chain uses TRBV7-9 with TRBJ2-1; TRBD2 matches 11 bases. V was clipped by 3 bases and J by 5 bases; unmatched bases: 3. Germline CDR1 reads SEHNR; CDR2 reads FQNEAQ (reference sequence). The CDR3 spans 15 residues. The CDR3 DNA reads TGTGCCAGCAGCTTTTCGACTAGCGGGGACAATGAGCAGTTCTTC. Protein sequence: CASSFSTSGDNEQFF.

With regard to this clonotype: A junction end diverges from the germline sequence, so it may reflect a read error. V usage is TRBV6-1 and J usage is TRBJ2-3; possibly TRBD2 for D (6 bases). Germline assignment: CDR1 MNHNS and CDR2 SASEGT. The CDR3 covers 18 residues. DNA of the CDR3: TGTGCCAGCAGCGAAGATCTCAAACTAGCCGAGTGGGCAGATACGCAGTATTTT. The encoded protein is CASSEDLKLAEWADTQYF.

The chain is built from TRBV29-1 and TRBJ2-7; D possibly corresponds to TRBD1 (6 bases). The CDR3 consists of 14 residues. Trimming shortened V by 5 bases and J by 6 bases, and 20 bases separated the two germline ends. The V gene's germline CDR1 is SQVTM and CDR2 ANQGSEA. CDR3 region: CSVRLLGRGREQYF. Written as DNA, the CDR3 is TGCAGCGTTAGGCTCCTTGGCAGGGGTCGCGAGCAGTACTTC.

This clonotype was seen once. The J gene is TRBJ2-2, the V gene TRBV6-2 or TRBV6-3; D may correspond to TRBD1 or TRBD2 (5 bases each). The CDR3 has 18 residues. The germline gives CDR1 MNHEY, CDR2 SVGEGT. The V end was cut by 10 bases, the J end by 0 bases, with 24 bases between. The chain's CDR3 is CATKGPPWHLTNTGELFF. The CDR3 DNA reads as TGTGCCACCAAGGGACCACCTTGGCATCTTACGAACACCGGGGAGCTGTTTTTT.

DNA of the CDR3: TGTGCCCTGAGACTTGGGCAGGGGACGACCGGGGAGCTGTTTTTT. Translation gives CALRLGQGTTGELFF. V gene TRBV30 combines with J gene TRBJ2-2, with a weak D call TRBD1 (6 bases). The CDR3 is made up of 15 amino acids. From germline, CDR1 is GTSNPN and CDR2 SVGIG (reference sequence). Trimming stripped 8 bases from V and 5 bases from J, with 21 bases between.

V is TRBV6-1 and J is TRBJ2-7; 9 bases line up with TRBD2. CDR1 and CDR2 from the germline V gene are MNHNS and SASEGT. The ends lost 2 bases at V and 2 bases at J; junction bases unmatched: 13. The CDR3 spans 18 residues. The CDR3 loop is CASSELSTGGLAAYEQYF. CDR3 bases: TGTGCCAGCAGTGAACTATCCACGGGGGGACTAGCAGCCTACGAGCAGTACTTC.

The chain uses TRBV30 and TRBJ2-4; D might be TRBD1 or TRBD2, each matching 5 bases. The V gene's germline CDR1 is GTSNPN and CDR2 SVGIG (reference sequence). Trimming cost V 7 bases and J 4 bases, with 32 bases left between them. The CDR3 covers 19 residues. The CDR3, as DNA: TGTGCCTCGGACTCGACAGACCCGACCGGGGTTATTGATAAAAACATTCAGTACTTC. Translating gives CASDSTDPTGVIDKNIQYF.

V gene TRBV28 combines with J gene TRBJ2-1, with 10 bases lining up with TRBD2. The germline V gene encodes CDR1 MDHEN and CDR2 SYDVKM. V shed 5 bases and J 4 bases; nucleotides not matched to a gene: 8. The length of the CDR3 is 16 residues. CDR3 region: CASSPSRTSGYNEQFF. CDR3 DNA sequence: TGTGCCAGCAGTCCATCTCGGACTAGCGGTTACAATGAGCAGTTCTTC.

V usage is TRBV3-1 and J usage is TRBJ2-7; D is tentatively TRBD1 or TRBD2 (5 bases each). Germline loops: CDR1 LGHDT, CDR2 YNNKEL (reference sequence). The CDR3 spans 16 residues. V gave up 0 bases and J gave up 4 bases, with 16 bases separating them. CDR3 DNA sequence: TGTGCCAGCAGCCAAGAATATGGGACCGGCTCTTACGAGCAGTACTTC. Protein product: CASSQEYGTGSYEQYF.

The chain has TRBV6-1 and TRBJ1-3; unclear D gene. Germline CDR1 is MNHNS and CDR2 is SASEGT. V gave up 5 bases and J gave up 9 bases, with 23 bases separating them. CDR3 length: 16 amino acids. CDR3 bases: TGTGCCAGCAGTCCCATGATGGACCCCCCAACCGCCACCATATATTTT. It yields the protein CASSPMMDPPTATIYF.

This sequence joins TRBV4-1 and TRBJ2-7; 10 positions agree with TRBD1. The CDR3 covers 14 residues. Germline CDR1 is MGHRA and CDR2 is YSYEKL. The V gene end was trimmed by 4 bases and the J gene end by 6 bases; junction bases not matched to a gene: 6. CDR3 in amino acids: CASSPSGQGVEQYF. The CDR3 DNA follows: TGCGCCAGCAGCCCCAGCGGACAGGGGGTCGAGCAGTACTTC.

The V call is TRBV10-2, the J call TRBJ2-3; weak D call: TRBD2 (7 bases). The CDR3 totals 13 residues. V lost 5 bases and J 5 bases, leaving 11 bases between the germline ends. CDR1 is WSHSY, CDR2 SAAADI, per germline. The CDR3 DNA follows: TGCGCCAGCAGTCCGGGGGGCGAAGATACGCAGTATTTT. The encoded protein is CASSPGGEDTQYF.

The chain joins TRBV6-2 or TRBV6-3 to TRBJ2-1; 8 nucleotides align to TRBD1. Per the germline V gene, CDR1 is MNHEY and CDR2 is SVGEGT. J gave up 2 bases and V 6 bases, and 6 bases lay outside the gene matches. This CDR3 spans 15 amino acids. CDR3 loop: CASSSTGAAYNEQFF. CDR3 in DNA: TGTGCCAGCAGCTCGACAGGGGCGGCCTACAATGAGCAGTTCTTC.

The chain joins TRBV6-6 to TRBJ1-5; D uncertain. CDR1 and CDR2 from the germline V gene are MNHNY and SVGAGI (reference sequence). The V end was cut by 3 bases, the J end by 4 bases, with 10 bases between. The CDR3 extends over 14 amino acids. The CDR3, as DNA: TGTGCCAGCAGTTATCTCATAAGTAATCAGCCCCAGCATTTT. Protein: CASSYLISNQPQHF.